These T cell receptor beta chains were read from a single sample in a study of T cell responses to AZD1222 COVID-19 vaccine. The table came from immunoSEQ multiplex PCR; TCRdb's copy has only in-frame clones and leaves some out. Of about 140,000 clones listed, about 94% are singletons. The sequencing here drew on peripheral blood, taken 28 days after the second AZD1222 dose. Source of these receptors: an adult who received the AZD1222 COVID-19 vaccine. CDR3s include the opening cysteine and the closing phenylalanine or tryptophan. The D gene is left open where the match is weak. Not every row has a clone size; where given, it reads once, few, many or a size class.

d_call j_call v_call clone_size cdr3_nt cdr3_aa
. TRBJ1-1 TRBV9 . TGTGCCAGCAGCGCTATCCAGGGGCACCCGAACACTGAAGCTTTCTTT CASSAIQGHPNTEAFF
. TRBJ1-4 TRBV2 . TGTGCCAGCAGTCCGGGACGGGGAAATGAAAAACTGTTTTTT CASSPGRGNEKLFF
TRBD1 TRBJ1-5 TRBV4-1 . TGCGCCAGCAGCCAAGAGATTGGGACAGGGGCCGGTCCCCAGCATTTT CASSQEIGTGAGPQHF
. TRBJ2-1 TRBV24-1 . TGTGCCACCAGCGAGGGGTTCCCTGAGCAGTTCTTC CATSEGFPEQFF
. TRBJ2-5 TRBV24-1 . TGTGCCACCAGTGACAACCAAGAGACCCAGTACTTC CATSDNQETQYF
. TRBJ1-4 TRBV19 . TGTGCCAGTAGCGCGCAGGGAGGGGTCGAAAAACTGTTTTTT CASSAQGGVEKLFF
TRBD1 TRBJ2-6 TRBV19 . TGTGCCAGTAGTCAGGACAGGGCTGGGGCCAACGTCCTGACTTTC CASSQDRAGANVLTF
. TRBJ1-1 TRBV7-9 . TGTGCCAGCAGCTTAGTGCTCGGGAACACTGAAGCTTTCTTT CASSLVLGNTEAFF
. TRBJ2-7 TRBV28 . TGTGCCAGCAGTCCCCTCCTCCCGAGCAGGCCCGGCTACGAGCAGTACTTC CASSPLLPSRPGYEQYF
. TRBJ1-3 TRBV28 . TGTGCCAGCAGGTGGCCGGGAGGCCTCGGAAACACCATATATTTT CASRWPGGLGNTIYF
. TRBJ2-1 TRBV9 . TGTGCCAGCAGCCCGACTTACTACTCCTACAATGAGCAGTTCTTC CASSPTYYSYNEQFF
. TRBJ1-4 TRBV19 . TGTGCCAGTACAGGTAGTGAAAAACTGTTTTTT CASTGSEKLFF
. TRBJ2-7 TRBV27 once TGTGCCAGCAGTTTATATTCGGGGCTGACCTTCTACGAGCAGTACTTC CASSLYSGLTFYEQYF
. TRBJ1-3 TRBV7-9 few TGTGCCAGCAGCTTAGGCCTTGGAAACACCATATATTTT CASSLGLGNTIYF
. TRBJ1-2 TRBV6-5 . TGTGCCAGCAGCCTCCACAGGGATTATGGCTACACCTTC CASSLHRDYGYTF
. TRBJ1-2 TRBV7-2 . TGTGCCAGCAGCATCGACAGAGGGGCGGGGTCCTATGGCTACACCTTC CASSIDRGAGSYGYTF
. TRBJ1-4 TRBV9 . TGTGCCAGCAGCCCAGGGGTCAGGAGGGCTAATGAAAAACTGTTTTTT CASSPGVRRANEKLFF
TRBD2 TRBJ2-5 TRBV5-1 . TGCGCCAGCCGGTCGGGGGGGCAAGAGACCCAGTACTTC CASRSGGQETQYF
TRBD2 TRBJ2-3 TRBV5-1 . TGCGCCAGCAGCCCCGGACTAGCGGGAGAAGTGACAGATACGCAGTATTTT CASSPGLAGEVTDTQYF
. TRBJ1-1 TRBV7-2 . TGTGCCAGCAGCAGACTCCCAGGGGCTGAAGCTTTCTTT CASSRLPGAEAFF
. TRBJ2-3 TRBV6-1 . TGTGCCAGCAGTGAATCGGTGGGGAGCACAGATACGCAGTATTTT CASSESVGSTDTQYF
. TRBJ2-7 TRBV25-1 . TGTGCCATCTACGTGGGCGGGAATAAGTACGAGCAGTACTTC CAIYVGGNKYEQYF
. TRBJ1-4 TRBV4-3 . TGCGCCAGCAGCCAAGATCTGCGCCGGGGTGAAAAACTGTTTTTT CASSQDLRRGEKLFF
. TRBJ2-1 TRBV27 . TGTGCCAGCAGTTCCACACCGAAGGGGGGAGGGCCGTCCTACAATGAGCAGTTCTTC CASSSTPKGGGPSYNEQFF
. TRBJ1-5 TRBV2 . TGTGCCAGCAGGCAGGACAGCTATAGCAATCAGCCCCAGCATTTT CASRQDSYSNQPQHF
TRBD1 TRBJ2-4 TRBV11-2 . TGTGCCAGCAGCACACCCGGGACAGCCCTAGGTGTTCAGTACTTC CASSTPGTALGVQYF
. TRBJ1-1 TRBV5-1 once TGCGCCAGCAGCTTGGAAGGGTTGGGCACTGAAGCTTTCTTT CASSLEGLGTEAFF
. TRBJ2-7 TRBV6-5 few TGTGCCAGCAGTTCGTTCTACGAGCAGTACTTC CASSSFYEQYF
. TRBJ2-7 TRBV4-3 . TGCGCCAGCAGCCCATGGACGAGCTCCTACGAGCAGTACTTC CASSPWTSSYEQYF
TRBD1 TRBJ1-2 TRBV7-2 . TGTGCCAGCAGCCAGGGGGCGGGCTATGGCTACACCTTC CASSQGAGYGYTF
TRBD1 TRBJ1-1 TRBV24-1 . TGTGCCACCAGTGATCCTAACAGGGGTCGCGGGGCTTTCTTT CATSDPNRGRGAFF
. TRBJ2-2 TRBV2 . TGTGCCAGCAGTGAAGCGCGGGTTGGGGTCACCGGGGAGCTGTTTTTT CASSEARVGVTGELFF
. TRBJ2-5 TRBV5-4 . TGTGCCAGCAGCTTTGAGGGGTACGAGACCCAGTACTTC CASSFEGYETQYF
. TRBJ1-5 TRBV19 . TGTGCCAGTAGTATCGCCGGATATAGCAATCAGCCCCAGCATTTT CASSIAGYSNQPQHF
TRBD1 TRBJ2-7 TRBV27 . TGTGCCAGCAGACAGGGGCCACTTATCTACGAGCAGTACTTC CASRQGPLIYEQYF
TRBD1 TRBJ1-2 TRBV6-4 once TGTGCCAGCAGAGAGGACAGGGCTGCAGGTGGCTACACCTTC CASREDRAAGGYTF
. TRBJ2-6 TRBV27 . TGTGCCAGCACTCGAAAGGTTTGGGGACCTGGGGCCAACGTCCTGACTTTC CASTRKVWGPGANVLTF
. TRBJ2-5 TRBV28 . TGTGCCAGCAGTTTCCCGGGAAAGGGACACCTGTATGGGACCCAGTACTTC CASSFPGKGHLYGTQYF
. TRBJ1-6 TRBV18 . TGTGCCAGCTCACCGGAGGGAGTTTCACCCCTCCACTTT CASSPEGVSPLHF
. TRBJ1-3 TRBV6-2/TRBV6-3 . TGTGCCAGCAGTGAGCAGGGGCTACGAGGAAACACCATATATTTT CASSEQGLRGNTIYF
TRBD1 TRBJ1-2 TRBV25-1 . TGTGCCACCTCCACTTGGACAGGGAACTATGGCTACACCTTC CATSTWTGNYGYTF
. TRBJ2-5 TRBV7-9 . TGTGCCAGCAGCTTATTCCGGATGTGGGAATCGTACCAAGAGACCCAGTACTTC CASSLFRMWESYQETQYF